What follows describes a single TCR beta chain. The antigen is unknown. This specimen comes from a study of cytomegalovirus exposure and HLA in healthy donors. Study outcomes and limitations: Segments of the TCR beta V type were, in most cases, productive about 90% or about 30% of the time in an earlier analysis. After further analysis at a later stage, 16,951 TCR beta sequences were associated with HLA alleles at 0.05 false discovery rate.

Researchers ran the PCR with 60 Vbeta and 13 Jbeta primers. Profiling relied on immunoSEQ multiplex PCR, and the TCRdb table lists in-frame clones only, not all of them. The table records approximately 100,000 clones, about 74% of them present only once. The TCR sequence derives from a man aged 60 to 69 in good health and CMV-seropositive. The sample taken for sequencing was PBMCs.

The DNA of the CDR3 is TGCGCCAGCGGACAGGACAGATTCACCGGGGAGCTGTTTTTT. It is translated as CASGQDRFTGELFF. The chain employs TRBV5-1 and TRBJ2-2, with 7 nucleotides matching TRBD1. Germline V gives CDR1 SGHRS, CDR2 YFSETQ. V gave up 7 bases and J gave up 4 bases; unmatched junction bases: 7. This CDR3 is 14 amino acids long. Full variable domain (outside the CDR3, taken from reference TRBV5-1 and TRBJ2-2): KAGVTQTPRYLIKTRGQQVTLSCSPISGHRSVSWYQQTPGQGLQFLFEYFSETQRNKGNFPGRFSGRQFSNSRSEMNVSTLELGDSALYLCASGQDRFTGELFFGEGSRLTVL.